Detailed here is one T cell receptor beta chain. The antigen is undetermined. The trim removed 4 bases at V and 6 bases at J, leaving 20 bases unmatched. The CDR3 has 19 amino acids. Germline V gene lookup returns CDR1 SGHAT and CDR2 FQNNGV. Repertoires were generated with immunoSEQ multiplex PCR, while TCRdb's copy carries only in-frame clones and drops some. Of 50,000 to 65,000 clones detected, 90% to 97% appear once; the ten largest clones hold more than 0.9%. This sample was included in a study of cytomegalovirus exposure and HLA in healthy donors. Study observations and caveats: That first-cohort TCR clusters tended to co-occur in the 90 to 150 validation repertoires was found in a later analysis.

The receptor's source is a young woman in good health and CMV-seronegative. The chain has TRBV11-2 and TRBJ2-3, with 9 bases lining up with TRBD1. The sequenced sample was PBMCs. The CDR3 loop is CASSSAEDVGQGDMDTQYF. CDR3 DNA sequence: TGTGCCAGCAGCTCAGCCGAAGACGTGGGACAGGGAGACATGGATACGCAGTATTTT. The full variable domain, completed using reference TRBV11-2 and TRBJ2-3, is EAGVAQSPRYKIIEKRQSVAFWCNPISGHATLYWYQQILGQGPKLLIQFQNNGVVDDSQLPKDRFSAERLKGVDSTLKIQPAKLEDSAVYLCASSSAEDVGQGDMDTQYFGPGTRLTVL.